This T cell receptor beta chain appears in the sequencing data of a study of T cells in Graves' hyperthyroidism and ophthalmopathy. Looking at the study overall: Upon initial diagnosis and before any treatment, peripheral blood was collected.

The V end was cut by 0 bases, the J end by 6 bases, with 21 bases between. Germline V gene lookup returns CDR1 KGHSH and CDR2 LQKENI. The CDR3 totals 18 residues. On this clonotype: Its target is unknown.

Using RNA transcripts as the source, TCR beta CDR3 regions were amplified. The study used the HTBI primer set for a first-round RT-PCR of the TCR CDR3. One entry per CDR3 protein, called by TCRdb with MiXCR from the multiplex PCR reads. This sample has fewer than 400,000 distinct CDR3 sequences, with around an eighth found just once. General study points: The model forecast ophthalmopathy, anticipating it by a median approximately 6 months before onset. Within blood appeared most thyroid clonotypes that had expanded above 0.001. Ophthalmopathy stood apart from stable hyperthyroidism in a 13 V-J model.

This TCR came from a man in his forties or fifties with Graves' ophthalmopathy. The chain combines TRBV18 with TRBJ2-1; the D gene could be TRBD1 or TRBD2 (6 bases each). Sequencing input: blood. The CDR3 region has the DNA TGTGCCAGCTCACCACCGATACGGGGGCCCGAGATGGGCAATGAGCAGTTCTTC. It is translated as CASSPPIRGPEMGNEQFF.